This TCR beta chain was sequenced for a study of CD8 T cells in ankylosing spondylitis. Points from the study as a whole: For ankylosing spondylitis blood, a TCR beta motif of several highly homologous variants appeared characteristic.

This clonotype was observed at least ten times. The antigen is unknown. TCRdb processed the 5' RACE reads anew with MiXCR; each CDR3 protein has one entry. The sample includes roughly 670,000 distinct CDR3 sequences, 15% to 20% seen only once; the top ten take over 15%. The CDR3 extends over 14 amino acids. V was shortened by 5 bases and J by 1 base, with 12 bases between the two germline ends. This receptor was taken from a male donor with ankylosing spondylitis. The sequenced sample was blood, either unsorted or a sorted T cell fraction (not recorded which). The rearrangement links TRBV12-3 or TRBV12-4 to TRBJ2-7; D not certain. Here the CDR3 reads CASSPRRTSYEQYF. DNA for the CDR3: TGTGCCAGCAGTCCCAGACGGACGTCCTACGAGCAGTACTTC.